A selection of T cell receptor beta chains follows, all from one sample in a study of cytotoxic CD8 clonotypes in ibrutinib-treated CLL. Clones were sequenced by immunoSEQ multiplex PCR, and TCRdb holds only the in-frame ones, with some missing. The sample has roughly 49,000 clones; less than 85% are singletons. The material sequenced was PBMCs, taken after 24 months of ibrutinib treatment. The receptors come from a human donor with chronic lymphocytic leukemia. Both conserved end residues are part of each CDR3. A D gene is named only where the DNA matches it firmly. Rows give clone size only sometimes, using once, few, many, or a class for an expanded clone.

abundance	d_gene	v_gene	j_gene	CDR3aa	CDR3nt
.	.	TRBV30	TRBJ1-1	CAWSGVGLYTEAFF	TGTGCCTGGAGTGGGGTAGGGCTGTACACTGAAGCTTTCTTT
.	.	TRBV19	TRBJ1-2	CARRALPTF	TGTGCCAGAAGGGCCCTCCCCACCTTC
.	TRBD2	TRBV7-2	TRBJ2-7	CASSFSGLAGALAYEQYF	TGTGCCAGCAGCTTCTCTGGACTAGCGGGAGCTCTGGCCTACGAGCAGTACTTC
.	TRBD2	TRBV7-6	TRBJ2-2	CASSLAALAGNTGELFF	TGTGCCAGCAGCTTAGCGGCCCTAGCGGGGAACACCGGGGAGCTGTTTTTT
.	TRBD1	TRBV28	TRBJ2-1	CASTPHRGHGNEQFF	TGTGCCAGCACCCCGCACAGGGGGCATGGAAATGAGCAGTTCTTC
.	TRBD2	TRBV7-6	TRBJ2-7	CASSRTGTSEYEQYF	TGTGCCAGCAGCCGAACCGGGACTAGCGAGTACGAGCAGTACTTC
.	.	TRBV5-4	TRBJ2-5	CASSSKDRQQETQYF	TGTGCCAGCAGCTCAAAGGACAGACAACAAGAGACCCAGTACTTC
.	.	TRBV27	TRBJ1-5	CASRRKQGFCQPQHF	TGTGCCAGCCGACGCAAACAGGGTTTTTGTCAGCCCCAGCATTTT
.	TRBD1	TRBV6-6	TRBJ1-2	CASSYRQGLRSPTF	TGTGCCAGCAGTTACAGACAGGGCCTCCGTAGTCCCACCTTC
large	.	TRBV25-1	TRBJ2-5	CASSRRGGEETQYF	TGTGCCAGCAGCCGCAGGGGAGGCGAGGAGACCCAGTACTTC
.	.	TRBV13	TRBJ2-6	CASSLKRVLGANVLTF	TGTGCCAGCAGCTTAAAGAGGGTGTTGGGGGCCAACGTCCTGACTTTC
.	.	TRBV9	TRBJ2-3	CASSVQGTDTQYF	TGTGCCAGCAGCGTTCAGGGCACGGATACGCAGTATTTT
few	.	TRBV6-5	TRBJ1-1	CASRPVGVNTEAFF	TGTGCCAGCAGGCCCGTTGGAGTGAACACTGAAGCTTTCTTT
.	.	TRBV5-1	TRBJ1-5	CASFFVSGNQPQHF	TGCGCCAGCTTCTTCGTCTCGGGCAATCAGCCCCAGCATTTT
.	TRBD2	TRBV7-6	TRBJ2-1	CASSAGASGSNEQFF	TGTGCCAGCAGCGCCGGGGCTAGCGGCTCCAATGAGCAGTTCTTC
.	TRBD2	TRBV19	TRBJ2-3	CASSLSGTSTTQYF	TGTGCCAGTAGCCTGTCCGGGACTAGCACTACGCAGTATTTT
.	TRBD2	TRBV19	TRBJ2-1	CASSIFAGGSSYNEQFF	TGTGCCAGTAGTATATTTGCGGGAGGGAGCTCCTACAATGAGCAGTTCTTC
.	TRBD1	TRBV10-3	TRBJ2-7	CAISERDPGQAYEQYF	TGTGCCATCAGTGAGCGGGACCCGGGACAGGCCTACGAGCAGTACTTC
.	.	TRBV9	TRBJ1-1	CASSVFSRGVPNTEAFF	TGTGCCAGCAGCGTATTTAGTCGGGGGGTTCCGAACACTGAAGCTTTCTTT
few	.	TRBV7-2	TRBJ2-1	CASTSQGRHNEQFF	TGTGCCAGCACCTCCCAGGGAAGACACAATGAGCAGTTCTTC
.	.	TRBV28	TRBJ2-5	CASSRETQYF	TGTGCCAGCAGTCGAGAGACCCAGTACTTC
.	TRBD2	TRBV28	TRBJ2-7	CASSRGLAPRYEQYF	TGTGCCAGCAGTCGTGGACTAGCGCCCCGCTACGAGCAGTACTTC
.	.	TRBV7-9	TRBJ2-5	CASSLGQGGKETQYF	TGTGCCAGCAGCTTAGGACAGGGCGGGAAAGAGACCCAGTACTTC
.	TRBD1	TRBV7-2	TRBJ2-2	CASSLAQGAGTGELFF	TGTGCCAGCAGCTTAGCCCAGGGGGCGGGGACCGGGGAGCTGTTTTTT
.	.	TRBV2	TRBJ1-2	CASRRGVPVHGYTF	TGTGCCAGCAGGAGGGGGGTCCCCGTCCATGGCTACACCTTC
.	TRBD1	TRBV6-1	TRBJ1-5	CASSESRGLYQPQHF	TGTGCCAGCAGTGAGAGCAGGGGGCTATATCAGCCCCAGCATTTT
.	.	TRBV12-5	TRBJ1-5	CASGLERGGQPQHF	TGTGCTAGTGGTTTGGAACGGGGCGGTCAGCCCCAGCATTTT
once	.	TRBV10-1	TRBJ2-5	CASPSPLADQETQYF	TGCGCCAGTCCTAGCCCCTTAGCGGACCAAGAGACCCAGTACTTC
.	TRBD1	TRBV25-1	TRBJ2-2	CASSEDRGSQRGELFF	TGTGCCAGCAGTGAGGACAGGGGGTCACAAAGAGGGGAGCTGTTTTTT
.	TRBD1	TRBV19	TRBJ1-5	CASSIGGQGNQPQHF	TGTGCCAGTAGTATAGGAGGACAGGGGAACCAGCCCCAGCATTTT
.	.	TRBV5-1	TRBJ2-7	CASSRDNYEQYF	TGCGCCAGCAGCCGGGACAACTACGAGCAGTACTTC
.	.	TRBV5-6	TRBJ1-2	CASSFSPLVGQSGYTF	TGTGCCAGCAGCTTTTCCCCTCTGGTAGGGCAGTCGGGCTACACCTTC
.	TRBD2	TRBV7-2	TRBJ2-5	CASSLLGGPGETQYF	TGTGCCAGCAGCTTATTGGGAGGGCCGGGAGAGACCCAGTACTTC
few	.	TRBV5-6	TRBJ2-4	CASSFYRTKNIQYF	TGTGCCAGCAGCTTCTACAGAACTAAAAACATTCAGTACTTC
.	TRBD1	TRBV10-1	TRBJ2-7	CASSEGTGLPYEQYF	TGCGCCAGCAGTGAGGGGACAGGGCTCCCCTACGAGCAGTACTTC
.	.	TRBV6-6	TRBJ2-5	CASSPGPRTLQETQYF	TGTGCCAGCAGCCCCGGCCCCCGGACACTCCAAGAGACCCAGTACTTC
.	.	TRBV5-4	TRBJ2-2	CASSKPGQNTGELFF	TGTGCCAGCAGCAAACCGGGACAGAACACCGGGGAGCTGTTTTTT
few	.	TRBV2	TRBJ2-5	CASSKTGFETQYF	TGTGCCAGCAGCAAAACAGGGTTCGAGACCCAGTACTTC
.	TRBD2	TRBV2	TRBJ2-7	CASRTSGIYEQYF	TGTGCCAGCAGGACTAGCGGGATCTACGAGCAGTACTTC
.	.	TRBV11-2	TRBJ1-5	CASSLEGRGGQPQHF	TGTGCCAGCAGCTTAGAAGGTCGGGGAGGTCAGCCCCAGCATTTT
.	.	TRBV6-6	TRBJ1-5	CASNQQGSQPQHF	TGTGCCAGCAATCAACAGGGAAGCCAGCCCCAGCATTTT
.	.	TRBV5-6	TRBJ2-5	CASSSPTMGFQETQYF	TGTGCCAGCAGCTCTCCGACAATGGGTTTCCAAGAGACCCAGTACTTC
few	.	TRBV5-5	TRBJ2-7	CASSLTRQSYEQYF	TGTGCCAGCAGCTTAACAAGACAGTCCTACGAGCAGTACTTC
.	TRBD1	TRBV6-6	TRBJ2-7	CASSFHGTGGEQYF	TGTGCCAGCAGTTTTCACGGGACAGGTGGTGAGCAGTACTTC
.	TRBD2	TRBV11-2	TRBJ2-1	CASSLGLAGGNEQFF	TGTGCCAGCAGCTTGGGTCTAGCGGGAGGCAATGAGCAGTTCTTC
.	TRBD2	TRBV11-2	TRBJ2-7	CASSPGLAGPNQYYEQYF	TGTGCCAGCAGCCCCGGACTAGCGGGACCCAATCAATACTACGAGCAGTACTTC
few	.	TRBV19	TRBJ2-2	CASSIEARYTGELFF	TGTGCCAGTAGTATAGAAGCGAGATACACCGGGGAGCTGTTTTTT
once	.	TRBV5-6	TRBJ2-7	CASSLGGGTTYEQYF	TGTGCCAGCAGCTTGGGGGGAGGCACCACCTACGAGCAGTACTTC
.	.	TRBV18	TRBJ2-6	CASSQAGTPSSGANVLTF	TGTGCCAGCTCACAAGCCGGGACACCGAGCTCTGGGGCCAACGTCCTGACTTTC